The present entry profiles one T cell receptor (beta chain) with its context. Its antigen remains unidentified. Per-base qualities were not stored, and no clone one base away is much larger. TCRbeta CDR3 regions were amplified from genomic DNA using the immunoSEQ Assay, a bias-controlled multiplex PCR. For the original study's pipeline: The number of nucleated cells in each sample was estimated by amplification of reference gene primers within the assay. To quantify the absolute abundance of each unique TCRbeta CDR3 rearrangement, sequence reads were collapsed and filtered. For each sample, productive Simpson clonality was calculated by taking the square root of Simpson's diversity index across productive rearrangements. Held by TCRdb, this immuneACCESS table contains in-frame sequences only and omits some clones. Under half of the omission traces to an unresolved V gene where checked; the cause of the rest is unknown. V and J calls and clone size are as listed in that table; D and trimming were resolved from the DNA. The sample data list about 41,000 clones, and roughly 87% of these were observed just once. Of the sample, under 4.5% is held by the ten largest clones.

The data stem from a study of blood T cell repertoires in COVID-19 (dated by TCRdb to between 2020 and 2021). Background on the whole study: Collaborator samples came from the United States, Italy and Spain and covered acute and convalescent phases of COVID-19. Subjects who had been exposed to COVID-19, were actively infected with it, or had recovered from it provided the deeply sampled blood TCRbeta repertoires that made up the dataset. Samples came from the ongoing ImmuneRACE study (first 160 participants) plus 1,254 subjects from 6 global collaborators. The material from the prospective study consisted of cDNA or gDNA derived from T cells, B-cell-depleted T cells, or PBMCs. Where available, HLA class I and class II types were obtained from metadata supplied by the sample provider rather than from assay-based typing. A de-identified subject ID, COVID-19 status, age in years and sex were almost always included in the sample metadata. The repertoires were released in a freely available public database intended as a resource for research on the immune response to SARS-CoV-2. What the work shows at the level of the full study, not this receptor alone: Clinical and demographic metadata were provided uncurated, with the amount varying by source and participant.

The collaborating institutions used their own protocols to collect whole blood in K2EDTA tubes. Collaborator samples were shipped for TCRbeta analysis as frozen whole blood, isolated PBMCs, or DNA extracted from either sample type. The CDR1 and CDR2 encoded by the germline V gene are SGHVS and FQNEAQ. Between the V and J ends, shortened by 5 bases and 4 bases respectively, the junction contains 15 bases. The CDR3 holds 15 amino acids from the cysteine to the phenylalanine. CDR3 DNA is the only sequence kept; it has 45 bases, read in frame from the first base. The sequenced sample consisted of peripheral blood. The TCR comes from a man in his sixties with acute or convalescent COVID-19. In this chain, TRBV7-8 is recombined with TRBJ1-5; TRBD1 is a weak D gene call, 6 bases matching. The sequenced DNA: TGTGCCAGCAGCCCTACAGGGCGGTTGAATCAGCCCCAGCATTTT. Its coded protein is CASSPTGRLNQPQHF. Full variable domain (CDR3 extended with the reference TRBV7-8 and TRBJ1-5 proteins): GAGVSQSPRYKVAKRGQDVALRCDPISGHVSLFWYQQALGQGPEFLTYFQNEAQLDKSGLPSDRFFAERPEGSVSTLKIQRTQQEDSAVYLCASSPTGRLNQPQHFGDGTRLSIL.